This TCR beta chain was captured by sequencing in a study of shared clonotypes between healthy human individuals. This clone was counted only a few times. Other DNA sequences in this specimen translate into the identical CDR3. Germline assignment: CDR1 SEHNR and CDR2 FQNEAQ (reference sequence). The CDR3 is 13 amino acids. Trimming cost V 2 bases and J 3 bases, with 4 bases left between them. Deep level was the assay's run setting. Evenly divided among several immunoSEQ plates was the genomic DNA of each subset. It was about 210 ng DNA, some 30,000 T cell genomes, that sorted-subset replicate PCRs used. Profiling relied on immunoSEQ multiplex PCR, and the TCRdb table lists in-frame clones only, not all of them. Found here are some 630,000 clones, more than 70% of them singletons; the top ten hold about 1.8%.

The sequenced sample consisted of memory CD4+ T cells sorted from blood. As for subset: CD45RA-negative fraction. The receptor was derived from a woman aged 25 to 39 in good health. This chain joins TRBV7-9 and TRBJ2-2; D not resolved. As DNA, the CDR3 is TGTGCCAGCAGCTTAAGGTACACCGGGGAGCTGTTTTTT. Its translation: CASSLRYTGELFF.